A selection of T cell receptor beta chains follows, all from one sample in a study of T cells in Graves' hyperthyroidism and ophthalmopathy. TCRdb reanalysed the multiplex PCR reads using MiXCR and keeps one entry per CDR3 protein. This sample yields fewer than 650,000 distinct CDR3 sequences, of which around 14% are seen a single time; about 5.8% belongs to the top ten. Sequenced: blood. These receptors originate from a young woman with Graves' hyperthyroidism that later progressed to Graves' ophthalmopathy. Each CDR3 is given with its conserved first and last residue. A D gene is named only where the DNA matches it firmly. Some rows have no size entry. The others give once, few or many, or a class for an expanded clone.

v_gene	abundance	d_gene	j_gene	CDR3nt	CDR3aa
TRBV6-1	many	.	TRBJ1-2	TGTGCCAGCACCGAAACGGGAGGCTATGGCTACACCTTC	CASTETGGYGYTF
TRBV20-1	.	.	TRBJ1-5	TGCAGTGCCCAGAGGGGGGATAGCAATCAGCCCCAGCATTTT	CSAQRGDSNQPQHF
TRBV10-3	many	TRBD2	TRBJ2-1	TGTGCCATCAGAGAAAATAGCGGGAGCGGGGGCAATGAGCAGTTCTTC	CAIRENSGSGGNEQFF
TRBV15	many	TRBD1	TRBJ1-2	TGTGCCACCAGCAGAGATGTTCAGGGGGGGCTTGGCTACACCTTC	CATSRDVQGGLGYTF
TRBV29-1	many	.	TRBJ2-7	TGCAGCGTTGGGCAGGACTCCTACGAGCAGTACTTC	CSVGQDSYEQYF
TRBV20-1	.	TRBD2	TRBJ2-3	TGCAGTGCCGGGACTAGCGGGGGCACAGATACGCAGTATTTT	CSAGTSGGTDTQYF
TRBV4-1	.	.	TRBJ1-1	TGCGCCAGCTTCCTCAGCCCGGGAGGCCCTAACACTGAAGCTTTCTTT	CASFLSPGGPNTEAFF
TRBV11-3	many	.	TRBJ2-7	TGTGCCAGCAGCTTAAACGGCCCCGCTGGGAGGGAGCAGTACTTC	CASSLNGPAGREQYF
TRBV11-2	many	.	TRBJ1-5	TGTGCCAGCAGCTTAGAATCCTTCAATCAGCCCCAGCATTTT	CASSLESFNQPQHF
TRBV6-1	many	.	TRBJ2-1	TGTGCCGGGGGCTTCTCCTACAATGAGCAGTTCTTC	CAGGFSYNEQFF
TRBV5-6	few	.	TRBJ1-5	TGTGCCAGCAGCTCGAGACGGACGAATGAGTGGAATCAGCCCCAGCATTTT	CASSSRRTNEWNQPQHF
TRBV24-1	many	.	TRBJ2-7	TGTGCCGTCGGTAGCGGTTCCTACGAGCAGTACTTC	CAVGSGSYEQYF
TRBV20-1	many	.	TRBJ1-6	TGCAGTGCTAGAGTATCGCAGGGTGATTCACCCCTCCACTTT	CSARVSQGDSPLHF
TRBV7-9	few	.	TRBJ2-6	TGTGCCAGCAGCTTAGAGCCAGGGAGTAGTCCTGGGGCCAACGTCCTGACTTTC	CASSLEPGSSPGANVLTF
TRBV7-8	many	.	TRBJ2-3	TGTGCCAGCAGCTTAGTAACCAGCGGTAGGAATACGCAGTATTTT	CASSLVTSGRNTQYF
TRBV6-2/TRBV6-3	many	TRBD1	TRBJ1-5	TGTGCCAGCAGACTCGGACAGGGAAAGAACCTCAATCAGCCCCAGCATTTT	CASRLGQGKNLNQPQHF
TRBV28	many	.	TRBJ1-5	TGTGCCAGCAGCCGACCCAGGGATAGGGGTAGCAATCAGCCCCAGCATTTT	CASSRPRDRGSNQPQHF
TRBV5-1	many	TRBD2	TRBJ2-7	TGCGCCAGCAGCTTAACCACTAGCGGGAGGGCCCAGACCTACGAGCAGTACTTC	CASSLTTSGRAQTYEQYF
TRBV27	once	.	TRBJ2-7	TGTGCCAGCCCGTCTCCTGGCGGGGAGCTGTACGAGCAGTACTTC	CASPSPGGELYEQYF
TRBV12-3/TRBV12-4	many	TRBD1	TRBJ2-3	TGTGCCAGCAGTTGGACAGGGACAGATACGCAGTATTTT	CASSWTGTDTQYF
TRBV11-2	few	TRBD2	TRBJ2-1	TGTGCCAGCAGCTTAGACGGGGGAGGGGCAGATGAGCAGTTCTTC	CASSLDGGGADEQFF
TRBV6-1	many	.	TRBJ1-4	TGTGCCAGCAGGGACGCAACTAATGAAAAACTGTTTTTT	CASRDATNEKLFF
TRBV28	many	.	TRBJ1-2	TGTGCCAGCAGTAATGGGGCAGCCCGGGGAGGCTACACCTTC	CASSNGAARGGYTF
TRBV7-8	many	.	TRBJ1-1	TGTGCCAGCAGCCCCCAGGGAGGAGCGAACACTGAAGCTTTCTTT	CASSPQGGANTEAFF
TRBV29-1	.	TRBD1	TRBJ1-1	TGCAGCGTCTCGACAGGGGGGGTGAACACTGAAGCTTTCTTT	CSVSTGGVNTEAFF
TRBV7-9	few	.	TRBJ2-2	TGTGCCGGGGCCTACACCGGGGAGCTGTTTTTT	CAGAYTGELFF
TRBV27	few	.	TRBJ1-1	TGTGCCAGCAGTTTAGGTGGGCCTCAGAACACTGAAGCTTTCTTT	CASSLGGPQNTEAFF
TRBV6-1	.	.	TRBJ2-7	TGTGCCAGCATCCTCAACTTCGGACAGGAGGGATCCTACGAGCAGTACTTC	CASILNFGQEGSYEQYF
TRBV27	many	.	TRBJ2-3	TGTGCCAGCAGTACCGCGGCTCTAGCGTACGGCACAGATACGCAGTATTTT	CASSTAALAYGTDTQYF
TRBV20-1	many	.	TRBJ1-2	TGCAGTGCTAGAGGAGGGGGGCTAGGAGGCTACACCTTC	CSARGGGLGGYTF
TRBV2	many	TRBD2	TRBJ2-7	TGTGCCAGCAGTGAGACTAGCGGGAGGGCCAGTTACGAGCAGTACTTC	CASSETSGRASYEQYF
TRBV25-1	many	.	TRBJ2-7	TGTGCCAGCAGTGAATTATTCCCAGGGTACGAGCAGTACTTC	CASSELFPGYEQYF
TRBV2	many	TRBD1	TRBJ1-1	TGTGCCAGCGCCACAGGGGGAATGACGTTAGCTTTCTTT	CASATGGMTLAFF
TRBV7-9	few	.	TRBJ1-4	TGTGCCAGCAGCACCGCGGGGGGGGGCAAGGAAAAACTGTTTTTT	CASSTAGGGKEKLFF
TRBV12-3/TRBV12-4	many	TRBD1	TRBJ2-1	TGTGCCAGCAGTCGGTACAGGGGCCTCTACAATGAGCAGTTCTTC	CASSRYRGLYNEQFF
TRBV27	.	TRBD2	TRBJ2-1	TGTGCCAGCAGTATCGAGCGGGGATACAATGAGCAGTTCTTC	CASSIERGYNEQFF
TRBV5-1	.	.	TRBJ1-6	TGCGCCAGCAGCCCCCGAGGCGGTGGGAGCTCCTATAATTCACCCCTCCACTTT	CASSPRGGGSSYNSPLHF
TRBV3-1	.	.	TRBJ1-3	TGTGCCAGCAGCGTACGGCACTCTGGAAACACCATATATTTT	CASSVRHSGNTIYF
TRBV6-1	many	TRBD1	TRBJ1-1	TGTGCCAGCAGTCATGACAGGGACACTGAAGCTTTCTTT	CASSHDRDTEAFF
TRBV28	many	.	TRBJ1-6	TGTGCCAGCAGTTTACAAGGACAATATAATTCACCCCTCCACTTT	CASSLQGQYNSPLHF
TRBV4-1	few	TRBD1	TRBJ1-5	TGCGCCAGCAGCCAAGTGGGACAGCAGCCCCAGCATTTT	CASSQVGQQPQHF
TRBV7-3	.	.	TRBJ2-2	TGTGCCACCAGCCCCCCGAGCACCGGGGAGATGTTTTTT	CATSPPSTGEMFF
TRBV27	.	.	TRBJ1-1	TGTGCCAGCATCTCCGGCGGGGGGAACACTGAAGCTTTCTTT	CASISGGGNTEAFF
TRBV6-1	many	.	TRBJ2-7	TGTGCCAGCAGTCGCGGCCTCTCCTACGAGCAGTACTTC	CASSRGLSYEQYF
TRBV18	.	TRBD1	TRBJ2-7	TGTGCCAGCCCACCTCGGGACAGGGAGCAGTACTTC	CASPPRDREQYF
TRBV18	many	TRBD1	TRBJ1-4	TGTGCCAGCTCACCAATTCCAGGACAGGGAAATGAAAAACTGTTTTTT	CASSPIPGQGNEKLFF